The present T cell receptor (beta chain) was sequenced within a study of T cells in Graves' hyperthyroidism and ophthalmopathy (dated by TCRdb to the late 2010s). Some background on the complete study: Peripheral blood samples were taken at the time of initial diagnosis, prior to any treatment. TCR V-J signatures able to tell the groups apart were searched for in a discovery cohort of 95 or so patients, of whom under 45 had Graves' ophthalmopathy and some 60 had stable Graves' hyperthyroidism. Prospective prediction of ophthalmopathy was tested in an independent validation cohort consisting of 18 hyperthyroidism patients and some 17 patients who later progressed to ophthalmopathy. The approximately 98 discovery patients were randomly divided into training and test sets at a 7:3 ratio. The study also compared thyroid tissue and blood T-cell repertoires from more than five Graves' hyperthyroidism patients. Once sampling was done, hyperthyroidism patients were given methimazole at a starting dose of 30 mg daily, whereas ophthalmopathy patients were given high-dose intravenous methylprednisolone. The paper reports TCR Vbeta CDR3 sequencing of approximately 140 peripheral blood samples: some 41 ophthalmopathy, 70 to 85 hyperthyroidism and around 17 progressor patients.

As to this clonotype: No antigen is known for it. There are no base qualities to consult, and no much larger clone falls within one base.

The full study reports these points: In validation, progression to ophthalmopathy was predicted by the model with roughly 71% sensitivity and just over 72% specificity, a median of about 6.4 months before onset. Blood samples also contained most of the expanded thyroid clonotypes (frequency above 0.001), which suggests that blood repertoires may reflect thyroid immune responses. A 13 V-J signature model separated ophthalmopathy from stable hyperthyroidism, with 87.88% sensitivity and roughly 81% specificity in cross-validation and 80%/75% in testing. No statistical method was used to set the sample size in advance, and investigators knew the group allocation.

Measured from the cysteine to the phenylalanine, the CDR3 is 17 residues long. CDR3 DNA is the only sequence kept; it has 51 bases, read in frame from the first base. The junction shows trimming of 5 bases on V and 6 bases on J, and the gene matches do not reach 15 bases of it. For CDR1 and CDR2, the germline V gene lists MNHEY and SVGEGT. The TCR beta CDR3 regions were amplified from RNA transcripts. The first round of RT-PCR for the TCR CDR3 was performed with the HTBI primer set and the Qiagen OneStep RT-PCR kit. Libraries were constructed in a second round of multiplex PCR, after which size selection and purification were carried out. Libraries were sequenced paired-end with 100 bp reads on an Illumina HiSeq2000. The paper's processing steps were these. Raw data were processed with SOAPnuke, discarding reads with adapters, uncalled bases, mean Phred below 15, or no exact constant-primer or identifier match. COPE v1.2.5 was used to merge the high-quality paired reads, and each unique nucleotide sequence was defined as a clonotype. Clonotypes were aligned to IMGT TRBV, TRBD and TRBJ reference segments using MiTCR v1.1. Only V-J combinations with frequency above 0.0001, covering 99% to 99.2% of repertoires, were analysed. The TCS score was defined as F50 (clonal expansion) divided by E x V (chaos), with BLOSUM62-based TCRdist calculated between CDR3 peptides within each V-J. Welch's t-statistics and random forest reduced 514 V-J features to 10 to 15, which were used in a naive Bayes classifier (R e1071). Using fastp trimming at Q25 and MiXCR clonotype assembly, TCRdb reanalyzed the public sequencing data and kept in-frame beta chains. One record per CDR3 amino acid sequence lists the most common genes and DNA. Here the V and J calls rest on TCRdb's processing, not on the authors' analysis. Present in this sample are 500,000 to 650,000 distinct CDR3 sequences, about 15% of which were seen just once. 17% of the sample lies in the top ten.

Moderately to severely active disease, a Clinical Activity Score of at least 3, a NOSPECS grade of at least 4, and a duration under 3 months were present in ophthalmopathy patients. Any patient with an uncontrolled infection, another autoimmune disease, pregnancy or lactation was excluded. Diagnoses were based on clinical symptoms, serum thyroxine and TRAb, thyroid ultrasound and orbital computed tomography. PBMCs were isolated from about 9 ml of fresh peripheral blood by Ficoll-Paque density gradient centrifugation. Total RNA was extracted with Trizol reagent, and quality was checked on an Agilent 2100 Bioanalyzer.

This clonotype was obtained from a woman between 18 and 29 years old with Graves' ophthalmopathy. Recombination connected TRBV6-2 or TRBV6-3 to TRBJ1-5; TRBD1 aligns with 8 central bases. The sequencing sample was made of blood. The nucleotide sequence reads as follows: TGTGCCAGCAGTCCCGCATGGACAGGGTTCCTAGGTCAGCCCCAGCATTTT. This gives the protein CASSPAWTGFLGQPQHF.